A single sample is the source of the 10 T cell receptor beta chains below, sequenced in a study of post-analysis software for immune sequencing data. Findings of the study overall: There were five TRBV segments more frequent in patients than controls, and TRBV5-6, TRBV5-1 and TRBV20-1 were among them.

Their recognized antigens are unknown. TCR beta cDNA libraries had unique molecular identifiers. TCRdb reanalysed the PCR reads using MiXCR and keeps one entry per CDR3 protein. Here the sample spans approximately 250,000 distinct CDR3 sequences, 36% being singletons. The sequenced sample consisted of blood. These receptors were taken from a girl aged 10 to 17 with multiple sclerosis.

Concerning this clonotype itself: A read error may be the cause here, since a much bigger clone is one base away. The V and J genes are TRBV3-1 and TRBJ2-7; D uncertain. V lost 1 base and J 7 bases, leaving 17 bases between the germline ends. Germline assignment: CDR1 LGHDT and CDR2 YNNKEL (reference sequence). CDR3 size: 15 residues. The DNA of the CDR3 is TGTGCCAGCAGCCAAGGGACCGGCATAGGCAATGAGCAGTACTTC. As protein: CASSQGTGIGNEQYF.

About this clonotype itself: A single base separates this from a much larger clone, so it may be a read error. This CDR3 is CAGSVEFSGGAWTDTQYF. The CDR3 nucleotides read TGTGCCGGCAGCGTAGAGTTTAGCGGGGGGGCTTGGACAGATACGCAGTATTTT. This rearrangement joins TRBV9 to TRBJ2-3; 11 positions match TRBD2. CDR3 size: 18 residues. Germline V gene sequence: CDR1 SGDLS, CDR2 YYNGEE.

Many counts were recorded for this clonotype. V usage is TRBV10-3 and J usage is TRBJ2-5; 9 bases fit TRBD1. The junction had 3 bases not matched to a gene; V was cut back by 5 bases and J by 5 bases. The CDR3 spans 13 residues. The V gene's germline CDR1 is ENHRY and CDR2 SYGVKD. In DNA form, the CDR3 reads TGTGCCATCAGTACAGGGGGCGGTGAGACCCAGTACTTC. Its protein is CAISTGGGETQYF.

This clonotype was recorded at least ten times. This chain connects TRBV11-2 to TRBJ1-5; tentatively, D is TRBD1 (5 bases). This CDR3 is 16 amino acids long. The germline CDR1 and CDR2 sequences are SGHAT and FQNNGV. The V gene lost 5 bases and the J gene lost 7 bases, with 21 bases spanning the gap. The CDR3: CASSPSNGQGAQPQHF. In DNA, the CDR3 is TGTGCCAGCAGCCCTTCAAATGGCCAGGGCGCCCAGCCCCAGCATTTT.

This clonotype was counted ten times or more. V usage is TRBV28 and J usage is TRBJ2-4; 9 nucleotides line up with TRBD1. Germline V gene sequence: CDR1 MDHEN, CDR2 SYDVKM. The CDR3 sequence is 14 residues long. V shed 6 bases and J 1 base; nucleotides not matched to a gene: 1. The CDR3 protein is CASRQGAAKNIQYF. In nucleotides, the CDR3 is TGTGCCAGCAGACAGGGGGCCGCCAAAAACATTCAGTACTTC.

This clonotype was detected a few times. The chain uses TRBV28 and TRBJ1-1; 7 bases are shared with TRBD1. The germline V gene has CDR1 MDHEN and CDR2 SYDVKM. V was pared by 10 bases and J by 1 base, with 9 bases of the junction left unmatched. CDR3 length: 14 residues. In nucleotides, the CDR3 is TGTGCCACCTCCTTGGGGACAGAGAACACTGAAGCTTTCTTT. Translated: CATSLGTENTEAFF.

V usage is TRBV7-3 and J usage is TRBJ2-2, with 9 bases identical to TRBD2. Germline trimming cut 4 bases from V and 6 bases from J; bases unmatched to any gene: 15. Germline V gene lookup returns CDR1 SGHTA and CDR2 FQGTGA. This CDR3 contains 18 residues. CDR3 in amino acids: CASSSRIMSAGGSGELFF. In DNA, the CDR3 is TGTGCCAGCAGCTCAAGAATCATGTCCGCGGGAGGGTCCGGGGAGCTGTTTTTT.

This clonotype came up once. V is TRBV29-1 and J is TRBJ2-3; the match to TRBD2 covers 10 bases. There are 15 residues in the CDR3. Germline loops: CDR1 SQVTM, CDR2 ANQGSEA. The V segment lost 2 bases and the J segment 2 bases; nucleotides outside the gene matches: 4. The DNA of the CDR3 is TGCAGCGTTGAACTAGCGGGAGACAACACAGATACGCAGTATTTT. Residues: CSVELAGDNTDTQYF.

Comment on this clonotype: A much more abundant neighbour one base away suggests this may be a read error. This chain links TRBV13 with TRBJ2-5, with D perhaps TRBD1 (5 bases). V was clipped by 5 bases and J by 1 base, with 17 bases between them. There are 16 residues in the CDR3. CDR1 is PRHDT and CDR2 is FYEKMQ in the germline V gene (reference sequence). CDR3: CASSASQELAQETQYF. CDR3 DNA: TGTGCCAGCAGCGCATCACAGGAGTTGGCCCAAGAGACCCAGTACTTC. Full variable domain (missing parts from reference TRBV13 and TRBJ2-5): AAGVIQSPRHLIKEKRETATLKCYPIPRHDTVYWYQQGPGQDPQFLISFYEKMQSDKGSIPDRFSAQQFSDYHSELNMSSLELGDSALYFCASSASQELAQETQYFGPGTRLLVL.

Ten or more counts support this clonotype. The J gene is TRBJ1-5, the V gene TRBV6-6; D is undetermined. The CDR3 extends over 15 amino acids. V was pared by 5 bases and J by 1 base, with 12 bases between. Germline V gives CDR1 MNHNY, CDR2 SVGAGI (reference sequence). CDR3 sequence: CASSRMAGSNQPQHF. As DNA, the CDR3 is TGTGCCAGCAGTCGCATGGCGGGAAGCAATCAGCCCCAGCATTTT.